Many counts were recorded for the clone carrying this T cell receptor beta chain. Its cognate antigen is unknown. TCRdb processed the multiplex PCR reads anew with MiXCR; each CDR3 protein has one entry. The sample carries approximately 200,000 distinct CDR3 sequences, 25% to 40% recorded once. This sample was taken from a study of breast tumors, draining lymph nodes, adjacent tissues. Findings and limits, study-wide: Most tumor T cells seemingly derive from lymph node, then expand in tumor. Luminal-like breast cancer showed significantly greater tumor-nontumor repertoire similarity than basal-like breast cancer did. Tumors had less TCR diversity than lymph nodes, more than nontumor tissue. Data only fit, rather than demonstrated, lymph node origin of most tumor T cells.

Axillary draining lymph nodes of breast cancer patients supplied the node samples. Germline CDR1 and CDR2: KGHSH and LQKENI. The length of the CDR3 is 12 residues. V lost 5 bases to trimming and J lost 7 bases, with 11 bases between them. Material: axillary lymph node tissue. The sequence was collected from a female donor with breast cancer. Some clones in this sample may be carry-over from other donors' samples. The rearrangement links TRBV18 to TRBJ1-2, with TRBD1 as a possible D gene (6 bases). The CDR3 protein is CASSTTGPGYTF. In DNA form, the CDR3 reads TGTGCCAGCTCAACTACAGGGCCTGGCTACACCTTC.